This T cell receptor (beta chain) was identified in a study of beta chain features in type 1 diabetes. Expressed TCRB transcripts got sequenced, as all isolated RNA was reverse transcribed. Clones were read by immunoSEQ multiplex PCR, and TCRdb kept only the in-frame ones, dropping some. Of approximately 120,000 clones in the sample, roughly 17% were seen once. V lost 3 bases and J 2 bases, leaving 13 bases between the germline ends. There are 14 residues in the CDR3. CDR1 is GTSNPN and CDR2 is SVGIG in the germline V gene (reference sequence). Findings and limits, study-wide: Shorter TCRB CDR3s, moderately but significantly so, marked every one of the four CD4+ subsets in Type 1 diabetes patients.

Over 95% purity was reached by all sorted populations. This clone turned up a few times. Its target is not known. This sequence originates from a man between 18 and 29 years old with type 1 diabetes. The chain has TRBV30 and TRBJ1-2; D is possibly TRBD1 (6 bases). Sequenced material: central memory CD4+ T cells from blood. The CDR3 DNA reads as TGTGCCTGGAGGGGGGCCCGAGGGAACTATGGCTACACCTTC. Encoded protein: CAWRGARGNYGYTF.